The present T cell receptor beta chain was sequenced within a study of T cells expressing NK-cell markers. General study findings and limits: In a handful of donors, dominant clonotypes made up 28.3-60.1% of CD3+CD56-NKG2C+ cells.

Of note for this clonotype: Its antigen remains unknown.

This CDR3 comprises 16 residues. Per the germline V gene, CDR1 is SGHRS and CDR2 is YFSETQ. The authors made TCR beta cDNA libraries by 5'RACE template switching. This switching added a universal primer site and UMIs. TCRdb re-called the 5' RACE reads; every CDR3 protein appears as one record, without DNA. Recorded for this sample: a few hundred thousand distinct CDR3 sequences. The sample comprised blood T cells: a sorted CD56 or NKG2C T cell subset, CD4+ or CD8+ T cells, or bulk PBMC T cells (not recorded which). The V and J genes are TRBV5-1 and TRBJ1-1; TCRdb's D call, TRBD1, is unchecked because there is no DNA. This clonotype was sampled from a man between 18 and 69 years old in good health. The CDR3 here is CASSPVQGLGNTEAFF.